The 30 T cell receptor beta chains presented below share a single source sample, sequenced in a study of T cell responses to AZD1222 COVID-19 vaccine. TCRdb keeps only in-frame clones here, not all; method: immunoSEQ multiplex PCR. Of around 130,000 clones in the sample, about 94% were seen once. Source: peripheral blood, taken on day 0 of AZD1222 vaccination. The source of these receptors is an adult in good health.

The chain links TRBV2 to TRBJ1-2; no clear D gene. The CDR3 is 12 amino acids. Germline V gives CDR1 SNHLY, CDR2 FYNNEI. V was shortened by 7 bases and J by 4 bases, with 10 bases between the two germline ends. CDR3 sequence: CASIGLIYGYTF. Here the CDR3 DNA reads TGTGCCAGCATAGGTCTAATCTATGGCTACACCTTC.

The genes are TRBV30 and TRBJ1-2; the match to TRBD1 covers 8 bases. CDR1 is GTSNPN, CDR2 SVGIG, per germline (reference sequence). This CDR3 comprises 12 residues. The V and J ends lost 1 base and 7 bases, in that order; junction bases with no gene match: 2. The CDR3 spells CAWSAGQAGYTF. CDR3 nucleotide sequence: TGTGCCTGGAGTGCGGGACAGGCTGGCTACACCTTC. The variable domain in full, completed from reference TRBV30 and TRBJ1-2, reads SQTIHQWPATLVQPVGSPLSLECTVEGTSNPNLYWYRQAAGRGLQLLFYSVGIGQISSEVPQNLSASRPQDRQFILSSKKLLLSDSGFYLCAWSAGQAGYTFGSGTRLTVV.

The rearrangement uses TRBV6-5 and TRBJ2-3; the match to TRBD2 covers 7 bases. With 7 bases clipped from V and 2 bases from J, the junction kept 9 bases outside the gene matches. Germline-derived CDR1 and CDR2 are MNHEY and SVGAGI. This CDR3 is built from 15 residues. CDR3 nucleotide sequence: TGTGCCAGCACCCGGTGGGGGGGGGACACAGATACGCAGTATTTT. Translating it yields CASTRWGGDTDTQYF.

The chain carries TRBV28 and TRBJ2-7, with D perhaps TRBD1 (6 bases). This CDR3 is 14 amino acids long. The germline V gene has CDR1 MDHEN and CDR2 SYDVKM. Trimming stripped 6 bases from V and 3 bases from J, with 15 bases between. CDR3 protein: CASSILGGIYEQYF. The CDR3, as DNA: TGTGCCAGCAGCATCTTAGGGGGAATCTACGAGCAGTACTTC. The complete variable domain, with remaining parts taken from reference TRBV28 and TRBJ2-7, reads DVKVTQSSRYLVKRTGEKVFLECVQDMDHENMFWYRQDPGLGLRLIYFSYDVKMKEKGDIPEGYSVSREKKERFSLILESASTNQTSMYLCASSILGGIYEQYFGPGTRLTVT.

The rearrangement links TRBV18 to TRBJ2-7; TRBD1 matches at 7 bases. The trim removed 5 bases at V and 4 bases at J, leaving 5 bases unmatched. This CDR3 spans 13 amino acids. Germline values: CDR1 KGHSH, CDR2 LQKENI. In DNA, the CDR3 is TGTGCCAGCTCATCGAAACAGGGGTACGAGCAGTACTTC. Translated: CASSSKQGYEQYF. Using reference TRBV18 and TRBJ2-7 for the parts outside the CDR3, the full variable domain is NAGVMQNPRHLVRRRGQEARLRCSPMKGHSHVYWYRQLPEEGLKFMVYLQKENIIDESGMPKERFSAEFPKEGPSILRIQQVVRGDSAAYFCASSSKQGYEQYFGPGTRLTVT.

V gene TRBV6-5 combines with J gene TRBJ2-7, with 7 bases fitting TRBD2. The germline gives CDR1 MNHEY, CDR2 SVGAGI. This CDR3 comprises 15 residues. V shed 2 bases and J 2 bases; nucleotides not matched to a gene: 6. The CDR3 DNA reads TGTGCCAGCAGTTACGGTGGGGGGGAACCCTACGAGCAGTACTTC. This encodes CASSYGGGEPYEQYF.

This clone turned up a few times. The junction does not match germline at one end; this may be a read error. V gene TRBV5-4 combines with J gene TRBJ1-6; D is perhaps TRBD1 (5 bases). Per the germline V gene, CDR1 is SGHNT and CDR2 is YYREEE (reference sequence). CDR3 size: 13 residues. The CDR3 here is CASTLAERGSWDF. The CDR3 bases are TGTGCCAGCACCCTTGCCGAGCGGGGCTCCTGGGACTTT.

The chain uses TRBV4-2 and TRBJ2-7, with TRBD2 matching 7 bases. V trimming: 2 bases; J trimming: 5 bases; junction bases outside the gene matches: 9. In germline, CDR1 is LGHNA, CDR2 YNFKEQ. The length of the CDR3 is 15 residues. The CDR3 DNA sequence: TGTGCCAGCAGCCAACTGTTCGAGGCGGGAGACGAGCAGTACTTC. It encodes CASSQLFEAGDEQYF.

The chain recombines TRBV2 with TRBJ1-5, with a weak D call TRBD1 (6 bases). The CDR3 length is 13 residues. Germline lookup yields CDR1 SNHLY and CDR2 FYNNEI. The V end was cut by 7 bases, the J end by 5 bases, with 12 bases between. The CDR3 DNA reads as TGTGCCAGCATGGCAGGGGTAGATCAGCCCCAGCATTTT. This codes for CASMAGVDQPQHF.

The chain combines TRBV29-1 with TRBJ1-3, with D possibly being TRBD1 (5 bases). This CDR3 spans 14 amino acids. CDR1 is SQVTM and CDR2 is ANQGSEA in the germline V gene. V dropped 5 bases and J dropped 5 bases, with 16 bases sitting between them. This chain's CDR3 is CSVKPRGERNTIYF. Here the CDR3 DNA reads TGCAGCGTTAAGCCCCGGGGGGAGCGAAACACCATATATTTT.

The chain carries TRBV29-1 and TRBJ2-7, with 10 bases matching TRBD1. The CDR3 length is 12 residues. V gave up 8 bases and J gave up 4 bases; unmatched junction bases: 5. Germline CDR1 is SQVTM and CDR2 is ANQGSEA. CDR3 nucleotide sequence: TGCAGCACGACAGGGGGCGGGTACGAGCAGTACTTC. Translating it yields CSTTGGGYEQYF.

This clone was detected only once. This chain joins TRBV11-2 and TRBJ1-2, with a possible D match to TRBD1 (5 bases). V was pared by 5 bases and J by 2 bases, with 21 bases between. The CDR3 is made up of 17 amino acids. Germline loops: CDR1 SGHAT, CDR2 FQNNGV. The CDR3: CASSGSALGVPNYGYTF. For the CDR3, the DNA is TGTGCCAGCAGCGGGTCAGCTTTGGGGGTTCCAAACTATGGCTACACCTTC.

The V gene is TRBV4-2, the J gene TRBJ2-1, with 7 bases that match TRBD2. The length of the CDR3 is 19 residues. J gave up 3 bases and V 0 bases, and 14 bases lay outside the gene matches. CDR1 is LGHNA, CDR2 YNFKEQ, per germline. This chain's CDR3 is CASSQDVGLRQSHYNEQFF. CDR3 DNA sequence: TGTGCCAGCAGCCAAGATGTGGGACTACGCCAAAGCCACTACAATGAGCAGTTCTTC.

In its sample, this clone was seen once. This sequence joins TRBV11-2 and TRBJ1-2; D uncertain. The CDR3 has 16 amino acids. The ends were cut back, 4 bases at V and 6 bases at J, with 21 bases in the middle. In germline, CDR1 is SGHAT, CDR2 FQNNGV. The CDR3 DNA reads as TGTGCCAGCAGCTATAGAAGCGCAGGAATGAAGAATGGCTACACCTTC. This translates into CASSYRSAGMKNGYTF.

The chain carries TRBV2 and TRBJ2-3, with 7 nucleotides matching TRBD1. J was trimmed by 2 bases and V by 2 bases; bases with no gene match: 4. This CDR3 contains 15 residues. The germline gives CDR1 SNHLY, CDR2 FYNNEI. The CDR3, as DNA: TGTGCCAGCAGTGAAACGGGGACAGTCACAGATACGCAGTATTTT. Its translation: CASSETGTVTDTQYF.

Of note for this clone: One end of the junction is discordant with germline, which a read error may explain. J is TRBJ1-2 and V is TRBV5-1, with TRBD1 as a possible D gene (5 bases). This CDR3 spans 16 amino acids. Per the germline V gene, CDR1 is SGHRS and CDR2 is YFSETQ. CDR3 sequence reads: CASSLGGQDPYYGYTF. Here the CDR3 DNA reads TGCGCCAGCAGTTTGGGTGGACAAGACCCGTACTATGGCTACACCTTC.

The V call is TRBV6-5, the J call TRBJ2-2; tentative D call: TRBD2 (6 bases). The V end was cut by 7 bases, the J end by 4 bases, with 16 bases between. There are 15 residues in the CDR3. Per the germline V gene, CDR1 is MNHEY and CDR2 is SVGAGI. Written as DNA, the CDR3 is TGTGCCAGCACCCGCAGGGAGGTGGCCACCGGGGAGCTGTTTTTT. Its protein is CASTRREVATGELFF.

This chain links TRBV5-1 with TRBJ1-5, with D maybe TRBD1 (5 bases). The CDR3 is 15 amino acids. CDR1 and CDR2 (germline): SGHRS, YFSETQ. V was trimmed by 0 bases and J by 5 bases, leaving 12 bases between them. The CDR3 protein is CASSLAWGSDQPQHF. CDR3 in DNA: TGCGCCAGCAGCTTGGCCTGGGGGAGCGATCAGCCCCAGCATTTT.

The chain recombines TRBV29-1 with TRBJ2-7, with D possibly being TRBD1 (5 bases). Germline CDR1 SQVTM, CDR2 ANQGSEA. The CDR3 has 15 residues. V lost 7 bases and J 2 bases, leaving 21 bases between the germline ends. The CDR3 loop reads CSALKGRAGTYEQYF. The CDR3 coding sequence is TGCAGCGCACTTAAGGGCAGGGCAGGAACCTACGAGCAGTACTTC.

The DNA of the CDR3 is TGCGCCAGCAGAACCGGGACGAACACCGGGGAGCTGTTTTTT. This translates into CASRTGTNTGELFF. The rearrangement links TRBV10-1 to TRBJ2-2; perhaps TRBD2 as D (5 bases). V was clipped by 6 bases and J by 0 bases, with 8 bases between them. Germline V gives CDR1 WNHNN, CDR2 SYGVQD (reference sequence). This CDR3 is 14 amino acids long.

This chain links TRBV11-2 with TRBJ1-1, with 7 nucleotides matching TRBD1. CDR1 is SGHAT, CDR2 FQNNGV, per germline. The ends lost 5 bases at V and 2 bases at J; junction bases unmatched: 8. The CDR3 contains 15 residues. CDR3 sequence (DNA): TGTGCCAGCAGCCCCCTGGACAGGTTAAACACTGAAGCTTTCTTT. Its protein product is CASSPLDRLNTEAFF.

Turning to this clone: The missing conserved phenylalanine or tryptophan at the end of this CDR3 makes a read error likely. The DNA is omitted, as the CDR3 cannot be located on it reliably, and the CDR3 follows TCRdb's listing. CDR3: CASSQPTGEG. The chain is built from TRBV23-1 and TRBJ2-3; the D call of TRBD1 is as the table states it, not checked on the DNA. TRBV23-1 is marked as an open reading frame, function uncertain. The CDR3 is 10 residues long, counting both termini.

The chain employs TRBV7-2 and TRBJ1-2; unclear D gene. In germline, CDR1 is SGHTA, CDR2 FQGNSA. The CDR3 runs to 13 residues. V lost 0 bases and J 8 bases, leaving 10 bases between the germline ends. The CDR3 coding sequence is TGTGCCAGCAGCTTAGCGAGCGTCGGCGGCTACACCTTC. It encodes CASSLASVGGYTF.

V and J are TRBV6-1 and TRBJ1-5; D possibly corresponds to TRBD1 (6 bases). Germline CDR1 reads MNHNS; CDR2 reads SASEGT. With 5 bases removed from V and 4 bases from J, the gap between germline ends came to 18 bases. This CDR3 comprises 16 residues. The CDR3 is CASSQGGQSPNQPQHF. In nucleotides, the CDR3 is TGTGCCAGCAGTCAAGGAGGACAGTCTCCAAATCAGCCCCAGCATTTT.

This chain links TRBV5-1 with TRBJ2-6; D remains unclear. The CDR3 length is 16 residues. From germline, CDR1 is SGHRS and CDR2 YFSETQ. Trimming left V 0 bases short and J 4 bases short, with 11 bases between. As DNA, the CDR3 is TGCGCCAGCAGCTTGGTTACCGCCCTCGGGGCCAACGTCCTGACTTTC. Its translation: CASSLVTALGANVLTF. The full variable domain, in which reference TRBV5-1 and TRBJ2-6 provide the parts outside the CDR3, is KAGVTQTPRYLIKTRGQQVTLSCSPISGHRSVSWYQQTPGQGLQFLFEYFSETQRNKGNFPGRFSGRQFSNSRSEMNVSTLELGDSALYLCASSLVTALGANVLTFGAGSRLTVL.

This sequence joins TRBV15 and TRBJ1-2; perhaps TRBD1 as D (6 bases). The CDR3 totals 12 residues. V was pared by 5 bases and J by 8 bases, with 12 bases between. The germline gives CDR1 LNHNV, CDR2 YYDKDF (reference sequence). CDR3: CATSRDNGGYTF. The CDR3 nucleotides are TGTGCCACCAGCCGGGACAACGGGGGCTACACCTTC.

This clone has only one observation. The rearrangement links TRBV30 to TRBJ1-6; 8 bases agree with TRBD1. Looked up from germline, CDR1 is GTSNPN and CDR2 is SVGIG (reference sequence). The CDR3 consists of 13 residues. With V trimmed by 4 bases and J by 6 bases, 2 bases remained unmatched. This chain's CDR3 is CAWTRGLNSPLHF. The CDR3 DNA reads TGTGCCTGGACCAGGGGGCTTAATTCACCCCTCCACTTT.

This chain connects TRBV19 to TRBJ2-7; maybe TRBD2 (6 bases). The CDR3 has 14 residues. Deletions cut 5 bases from V and 6 bases from J, with 17 bases between. In germline, CDR1 is LNHDA, CDR2 SQIVND (reference sequence). CDR3 DNA sequence: TGTGCCAGTAGTTTCAACGGGGGTTCTGGCGAGCAGTACTTC. Residues: CASSFNGGSGEQYF.

V usage is TRBV18 and J usage is TRBJ1-1; TRBD1 agrees at 9 bases. With 3 bases clipped from V and 13 bases from J, the junction kept 12 bases outside the gene matches. CDR3 length equals 14 residues. Germline lookup yields CDR1 KGHSH and CDR2 LQKENI. The CDR3 protein is CASSPDRDRVMGFF. The CDR3 coding sequence is TGTGCCAGCTCACCTGACCGGGACAGGGTGATGGGTTTCTTT.

The chain recombines TRBV2 with TRBJ2-1; 12 positions agree with TRBD1. The CDR3 has 13 amino acids. The V gene end was trimmed by 6 bases and the J gene end by 12 bases; junction bases not matched to a gene: 6. In germline, CDR1 is SNHLY, CDR2 FYNNEI. Written as DNA, the CDR3 is TGTGCCAGCAGCGGGACAGGGGGCTCTTTGCAGTTCTTC. Amino acids: CASSGTGGSLQFF.